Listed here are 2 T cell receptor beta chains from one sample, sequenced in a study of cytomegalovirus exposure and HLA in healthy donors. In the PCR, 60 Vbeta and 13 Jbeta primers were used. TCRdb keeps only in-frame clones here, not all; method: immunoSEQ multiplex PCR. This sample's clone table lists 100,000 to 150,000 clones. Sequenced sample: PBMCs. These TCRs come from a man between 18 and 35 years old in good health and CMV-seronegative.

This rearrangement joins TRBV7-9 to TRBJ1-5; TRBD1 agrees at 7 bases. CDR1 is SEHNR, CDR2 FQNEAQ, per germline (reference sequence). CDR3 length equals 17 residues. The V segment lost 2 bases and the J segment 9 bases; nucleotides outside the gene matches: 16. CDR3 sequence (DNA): TGTGCCAGCAGCTTATATCCTTTAGACAGGGCCTTTCGGCCCCAGCATTTT. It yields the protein CASSLYPLDRAFRPQHF.

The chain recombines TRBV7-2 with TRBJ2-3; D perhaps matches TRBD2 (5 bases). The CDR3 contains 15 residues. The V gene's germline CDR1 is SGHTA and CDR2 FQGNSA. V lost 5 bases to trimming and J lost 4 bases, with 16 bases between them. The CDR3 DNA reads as TGTGCCAGCAGCCAACTCATCTCGGGGTCAGATACGCAGTATTTT. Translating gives CASSQLISGSDTQYF.